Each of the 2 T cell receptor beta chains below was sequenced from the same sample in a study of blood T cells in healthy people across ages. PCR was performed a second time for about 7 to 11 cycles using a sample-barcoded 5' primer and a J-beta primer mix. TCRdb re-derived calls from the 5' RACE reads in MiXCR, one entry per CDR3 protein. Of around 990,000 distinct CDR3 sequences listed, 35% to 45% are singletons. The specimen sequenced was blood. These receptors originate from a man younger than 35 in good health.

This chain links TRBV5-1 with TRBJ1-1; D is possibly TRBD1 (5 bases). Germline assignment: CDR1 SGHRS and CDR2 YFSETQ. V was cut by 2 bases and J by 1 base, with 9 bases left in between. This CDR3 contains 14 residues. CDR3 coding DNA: TGCGCCAGCAGCTTTGGGGCAGCGAACACTGAAGCTTTCTTT. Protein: CASSFGAANTEAFF.

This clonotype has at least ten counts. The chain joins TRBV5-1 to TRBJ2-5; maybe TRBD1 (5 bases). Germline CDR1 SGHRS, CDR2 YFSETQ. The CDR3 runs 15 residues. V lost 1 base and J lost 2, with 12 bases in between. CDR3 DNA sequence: TGCGCCAGCAGCTTGACCCAGGGTAATCAAGAGACCCAGTACTTC. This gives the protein CASSLTQGNQETQYF.